The subject of this entry is one T cell receptor (beta chain). No antigen is known for it. This sample is drawn from a study of beta chain features in type 1 diabetes. General study results and limits: There was a moderate but significant shortening of TCRB CDR3s in all four CD4+ subsets of Type 1 diabetes patients.

Expressed TCRB transcripts got sequenced, as all isolated RNA was reverse transcribed. TCRdb keeps only in-frame clones here, not all; method: immunoSEQ multiplex PCR. This sample yields 150,000 to 200,000 clones, of which approximately 9.1% are seen a single time; 0.7% belongs to the top ten. Germline V gives CDR1 SGHAT, CDR2 FQNNGV. This CDR3 comprises 13 residues. Trimming left V 3 bases short and J 5 bases short, with 10 bases between. Input material: central memory CD4+ T cells from blood. This chain links TRBV11-2 with TRBJ2-5, with D maybe TRBD2 (6 bases). The TCR sequence derives from a woman in her thirties with type 1 diabetes. The CDR3 is CASSFGSAETQYF. The CDR3 coding sequence is TGTGCCAGCAGCTTCGGGAGCGCGGAGACCCAGTACTTC.